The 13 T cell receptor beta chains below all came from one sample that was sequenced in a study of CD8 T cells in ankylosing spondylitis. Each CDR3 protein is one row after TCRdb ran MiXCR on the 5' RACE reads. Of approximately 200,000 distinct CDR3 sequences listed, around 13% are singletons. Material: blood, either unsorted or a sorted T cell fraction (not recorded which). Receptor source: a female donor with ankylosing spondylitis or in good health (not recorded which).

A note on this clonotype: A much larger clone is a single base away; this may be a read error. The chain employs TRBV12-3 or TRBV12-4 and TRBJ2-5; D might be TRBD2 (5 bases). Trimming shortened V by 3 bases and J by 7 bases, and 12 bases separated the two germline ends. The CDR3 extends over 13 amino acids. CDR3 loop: CASSLGEAGTQYF. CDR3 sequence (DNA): TGTGCCAGCAGTTTGGGAGAAGCAGGGACCCAGTACTTC.

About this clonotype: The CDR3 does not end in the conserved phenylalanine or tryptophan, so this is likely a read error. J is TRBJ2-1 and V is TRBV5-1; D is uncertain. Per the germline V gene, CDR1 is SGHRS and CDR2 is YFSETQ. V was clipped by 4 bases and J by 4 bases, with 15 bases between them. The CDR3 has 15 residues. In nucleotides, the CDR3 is TGCGCCAGCAGCCCCTTAATAGGGTCTTACAATGAGCAGTTCCTC. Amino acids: CASSPLIGSYNEQFL.

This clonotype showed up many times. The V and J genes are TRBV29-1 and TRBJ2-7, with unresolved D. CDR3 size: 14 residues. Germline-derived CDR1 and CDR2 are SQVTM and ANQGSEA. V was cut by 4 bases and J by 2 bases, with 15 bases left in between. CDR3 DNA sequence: TGCAGCGTTGCCCTTTGGCTCTCAACCTACGAGCAGTACTTC. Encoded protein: CSVALWLSTYEQYF.

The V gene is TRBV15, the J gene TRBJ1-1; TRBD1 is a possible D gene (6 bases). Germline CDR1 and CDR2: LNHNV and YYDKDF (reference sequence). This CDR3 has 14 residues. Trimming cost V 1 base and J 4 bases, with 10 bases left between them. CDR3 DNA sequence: TGTGCCACCAGCAGAGTCCCAGGGGCCACTGAAGCTTTCTTT. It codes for CATSRVPGATEAFF.

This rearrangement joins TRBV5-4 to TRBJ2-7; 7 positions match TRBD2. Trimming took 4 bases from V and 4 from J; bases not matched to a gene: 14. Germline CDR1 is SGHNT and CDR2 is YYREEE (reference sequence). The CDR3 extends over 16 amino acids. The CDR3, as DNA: TGTGCCAGCAGCCTAGACCCTAGCGGCCGACCTTACGAGCAGTACTTC. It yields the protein CASSLDPSGRPYEQYF.

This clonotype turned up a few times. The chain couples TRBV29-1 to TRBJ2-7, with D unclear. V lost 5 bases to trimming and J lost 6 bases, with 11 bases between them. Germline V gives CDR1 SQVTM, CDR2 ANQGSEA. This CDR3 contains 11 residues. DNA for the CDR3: TGCAGCGTTAGAGGCTCGGGCGAGCAGTACTTC. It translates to CSVRGSGEQYF.

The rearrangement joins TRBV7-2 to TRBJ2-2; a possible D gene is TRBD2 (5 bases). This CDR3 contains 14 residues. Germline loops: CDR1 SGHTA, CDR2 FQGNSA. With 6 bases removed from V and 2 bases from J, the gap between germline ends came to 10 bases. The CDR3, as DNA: TGTGCCAGCAGACTGGACTTCAACACCGGGGAGCTGTTTTTT. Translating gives CASRLDFNTGELFF.

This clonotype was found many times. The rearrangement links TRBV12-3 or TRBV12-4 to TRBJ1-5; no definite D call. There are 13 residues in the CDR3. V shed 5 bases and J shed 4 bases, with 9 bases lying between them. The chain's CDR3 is CASSPGRNQPQHF. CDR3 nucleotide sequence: TGTGCCAGCAGTCCAGGACGTAATCAGCCCCAGCATTTT.

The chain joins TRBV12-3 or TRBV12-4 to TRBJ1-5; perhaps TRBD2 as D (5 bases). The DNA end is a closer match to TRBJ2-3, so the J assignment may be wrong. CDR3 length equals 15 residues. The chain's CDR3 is CASSRTAWAGEPQYF. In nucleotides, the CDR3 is TGTGCCAGCAGTCGAACCGCATGGGCTGGGGAGCCCCAGTATTTT.

The CDR3 sequence: CASSISGRGTGELFF. DNA for the CDR3: TGTGCCAGCAGCATTAGCGGGAGAGGCACCGGGGAGCTGTTTTTT. The V gene is TRBV7-2, the J gene TRBJ2-2; TRBD2 matches 9 bases. V dropped 5 bases and J dropped 4; count of bases not matched to a gene: 5. The CDR3 is 15 amino acids. Germline CDR1 reads SGHTA; CDR2 reads FQGNSA.

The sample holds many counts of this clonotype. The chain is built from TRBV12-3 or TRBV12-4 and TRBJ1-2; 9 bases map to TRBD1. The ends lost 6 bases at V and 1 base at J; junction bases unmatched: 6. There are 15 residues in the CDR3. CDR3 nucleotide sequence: TGTGCCAGCAGAGAAAGGACAGGGGATAACTATGGCTACACCTTC. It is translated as CASRERTGDNYGYTF.

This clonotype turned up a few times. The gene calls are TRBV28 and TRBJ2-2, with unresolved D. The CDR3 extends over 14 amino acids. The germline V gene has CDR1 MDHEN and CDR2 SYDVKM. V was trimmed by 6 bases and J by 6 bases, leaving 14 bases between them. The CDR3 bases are TGTGCCAGCAGACTCAGTGGTTCCTCCGGGGAGCTGTTTTTT. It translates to CASRLSGSSGELFF.

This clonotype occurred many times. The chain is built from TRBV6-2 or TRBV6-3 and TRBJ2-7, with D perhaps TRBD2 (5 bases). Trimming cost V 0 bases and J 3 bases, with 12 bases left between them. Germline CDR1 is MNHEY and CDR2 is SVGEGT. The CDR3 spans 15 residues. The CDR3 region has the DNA TGTGCCAGCAGTTACTCGATGTATGGAGGCTACGAGCAGTACTTC. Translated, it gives CASSYSMYGGYEQYF.